Each of the 2 T cell receptor beta chains below was sequenced from the same sample in a study of CD8+ T cells in alopecia areata. Extracted RNA was reverse transcribed into cDNA, the sequencing template. Profiling relied on immunoSEQ multiplex PCR, and the TCRdb table lists in-frame clones only, not all of them. Here the sample spans more than 90,000 clones, 35% to 40% being singletons. The sample taken for sequencing was CD4+ T cells sorted from blood. These receptors were obtained from a human donor with alopecia areata.

This chain uses TRBV7-2 with TRBJ2-3; no clear D gene. This CDR3 spans 14 amino acids. Trimming shortened V by 3 bases and J by 2 bases, and 9 bases separated the two germline ends. The germline CDR1 and CDR2 sequences are SGHTA and FQGNSA. CDR3 in DNA: TGTGCCAGCAGCTTCTGGACCGCCACAGATACGCAGTATTTT. This sequence encodes CASSFWTATDTQYF.

This clone was seen a handful of times. J is TRBJ2-5 and V is TRBV18; the match to TRBD1 covers 8 bases. The CDR3 covers 15 residues. V was clipped by 3 bases and J by 4 bases; unmatched bases: 7. Germline loops: CDR1 KGHSH, CDR2 LQKENI. In DNA, the CDR3 is TGTGCCAGCTCACCTTCGGACAGGGATGGAGAGACCCAGTACTTC. Residues: CASSPSDRDGETQYF.